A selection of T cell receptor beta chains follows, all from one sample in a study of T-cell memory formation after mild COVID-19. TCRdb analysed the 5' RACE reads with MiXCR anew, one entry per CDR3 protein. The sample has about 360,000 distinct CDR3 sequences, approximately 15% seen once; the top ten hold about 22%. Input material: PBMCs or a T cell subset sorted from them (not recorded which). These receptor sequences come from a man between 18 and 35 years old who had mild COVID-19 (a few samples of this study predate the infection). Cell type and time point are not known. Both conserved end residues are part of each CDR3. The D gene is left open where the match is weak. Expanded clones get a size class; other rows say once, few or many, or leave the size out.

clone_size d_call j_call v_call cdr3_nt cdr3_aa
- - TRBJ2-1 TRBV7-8 TGTGCCAGCAGCTTAGAAAGGGCGAATGAGCAGTTCTTC CASSLERANEQFF
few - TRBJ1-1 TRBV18 TGTGCCAGCTCCCTCGGGGGTAGAGGTCTTATGAACACTGAAGCTTTCTTT CASSLGGRGLMNTEAFF
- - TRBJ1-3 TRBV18 TGTGCCAGCTTCGGGTCGAGCTCTGGAAACACCATATATTTT CASFGSSSGNTIYF
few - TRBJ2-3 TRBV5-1 TGCGCCAGCAGCTTCCGGGGGGCAAGGAGCACAGATACGCAGTATTTT CASSFRGARSTDTQYF
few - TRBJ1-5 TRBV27 TGTGCCAGCAGTTGGGCAGGGGAACAGCCCCAGCATTTT CASSWAGEQPQHF
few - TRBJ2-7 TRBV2 TGTGCCAGCTGTATCACTCAGGCAAGCTCCTACGAGCAGTACTTC CASCITQASSYEQYF
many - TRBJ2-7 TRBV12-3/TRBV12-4 TGTGCCAGCAGTTTAGATAGGGGTAGCAGGGGCTACGAGCAGTACTTC CASSLDRGSRGYEQYF
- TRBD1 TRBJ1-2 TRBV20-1 TGCAGTGCTCGACTTCGACAGGGAGGCTATGGCTACACCTTC CSARLRQGGYGYTF
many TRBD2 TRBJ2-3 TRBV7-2 TGTGCCAGCAGCTTATACCCACTAGCGGGGGTCACAGATACGCAGTATTTT CASSLYPLAGVTDTQYF
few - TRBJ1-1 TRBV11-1 TGTGCCAGCAGCCTCATTTTTTCAGCTGAAGCTTTCTTT CASSLIFSAEAFF
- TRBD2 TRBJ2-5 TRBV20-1 TGCAGTGCTAGAGATCTGTTGGCCAGCGGGGGGAAAGAGACCCAGTACTTC CSARDLLASGGKETQYF
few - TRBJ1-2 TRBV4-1 TGCGCCAGCAGCCAAGCCGCCGGGGGGGCCTATGGCTACACCTTC CASSQAAGGAYGYTF
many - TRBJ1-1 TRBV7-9 TGTGCCAGCAGCTTAGACGGATCTATGAACACTGAAGCTTTCTTT CASSLDGSMNTEAFF
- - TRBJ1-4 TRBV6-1 TGTGCCAGCATCACCGGGCCGGGGGAAAAACTGTTTTTT CASITGPGEKLFF
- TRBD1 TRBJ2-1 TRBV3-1 TGTGCCAGCAGCCCCGGGACAGGCAACCATGAGCAGTTCTTC CASSPGTGNHEQFF
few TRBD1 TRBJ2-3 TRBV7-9 TGTGCCAGCAGCTTAAGCCGTTTAGGGCCAGGGGGCCAAGATACGCAGTATTTT CASSLSRLGPGGQDTQYF
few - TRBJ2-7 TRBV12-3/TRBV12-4 TGTGCCAGCAGTTTGCGTCTAGCAGACGAGCAGTACTTC CASSLRLADEQYF
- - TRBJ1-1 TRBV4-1 TGCGCCAGCAGCCAAGCCTTAGGAAGTATGAACACTGAAGCTTTCTTT CASSQALGSMNTEAFF
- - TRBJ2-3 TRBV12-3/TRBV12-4 TGTGCCAGCAGTTTTATGTCGAACCCGCCAGATACGCAGTATTTT CASSFMSNPPDTQYF
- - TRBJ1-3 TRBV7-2 TGTGCCAGCAGCTTAGCTAGGACAGTGAGGAACACCATATATTTT CASSLARTVRNTIYF
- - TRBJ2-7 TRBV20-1 TGCAGTGCTAGCCCCGGGACGGACTCCTACGAGCAGTACTTC CSASPGTDSYEQYF
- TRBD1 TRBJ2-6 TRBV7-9 TGTGCCAGCAGCCAAGATCCGGGACAGGGGGCTATGGGGGCCAACGTCCTGACTTTC CASSQDPGQGAMGANVLTF
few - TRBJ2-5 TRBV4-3 TGCGCCAGCAGCCAAGAGACCCAGGGGATGGAGACCCAGTACTTC CASSQETQGMETQYF